This is a list of T cell receptor beta chains from one sample in a study of blood T cell repertoires in COVID-19. Sequencing was performed with immunoSEQ multiplex PCR; in TCRdb, only in-frame clones are kept and a portion is missing. The sample lists approximately 150,000 clones, 75% to 90% occurring once. Sequencing was carried out using peripheral blood. The receptors derive from a woman between 55 and 75 years old with active COVID-19. The CDR3 runs from the conserved cysteine through the conserved F or W. D genes are given only for firm matches. Clone size is given for some rows only: seen once, a few or many times, or a class if the clone is expanded.

d_gene	len	abundance	v_gene	j_gene	CDR3nt	CDR3aa
NA	12	NA	TRBV29-1	TRBJ2-2	TGCAGCGGAGGACACCACACCGGGGAGCTGTTTTTT	CSGGHHTGELFF
NA	12	NA	TRBV12-5	TRBJ2-5	TGTGCTAGTGGTTTGGCACAAGAGACCCAGTACTTC	CASGLAQETQYF
NA	16	NA	TRBV15	TRBJ2-3	TGTGCCACCAGCAGGGGTGGGGCCATTAGCACAGATACGCAGTATTTT	CATSRGGAISTDTQYF
TRBD2	17	NA	TRBV15	TRBJ2-3	TGTGCCACCAGCAGAGATTTTTTAGGGACTAGCGGAGATACGCAGTATTTT	CATSRDFLGTSGDTQYF
NA	16	once	TRBV9	TRBJ2-6	TGTGCCAGCAGCCGGTTGAAGAGCTCTGGGGCCAACGTCCTGACTTTC	CASSRLKSSGANVLTF
TRBD2	15	NA	TRBV4-2	TRBJ2-7	TGTGCCAGCAGCCAAGGCGCGGGAGGGCCCTACGAGCAGTACTTC	CASSQGAGGPYEQYF
NA	13	once	TRBV29-1	TRBJ1-2	TGCAGCGTTCGGAGGACCTTAATGGGAGGCTACACCTTC	CSVRRTLMGGYTF
NA	15	few	TRBV5-1	TRBJ1-4	TGCGCCAGCAGCTTGGGAGCGGGGGGACCGCTTCCCCTGTTTTTT	CASSLGAGGPLPLFF
NA	14	NA	TRBV7-9	TRBJ2-2	TGTGCCAGCAGCCAGACACCAAACACCGGGGAGCTGTTTTTT	CASSQTPNTGELFF
NA	13	NA	TRBV19	TRBJ1-1	TGTGCCAGTAGCATGGAAAGGGGCACTGAAGCTTTCTTT	CASSMERGTEAFF
NA	15	NA	TRBV18	TRBJ1-1	TGTGCCAGCTCAACGACACACACAGGGAACACTGAAGCTTTCTTT	CASSTTHTGNTEAFF
TRBD2	15	NA	TRBV30	TRBJ2-7	TGTGCCTGGAGAACAGCGGGGGGGGAACCTTTAGAGCAGTACTTC	CAWRTAGGEPLEQYF
NA	14	NA	TRBV18	TRBJ1-4	TGTGCCAGCTCAAAGGACAGTTTGGGCGAAAAACTGTTTTTT	CASSKDSLGEKLFF
TRBD1	12	NA	TRBV29-1	TRBJ1-5	TGCAGCGCTAAGACAGGGACTCAGCCCCAGCATTTT	CSAKTGTQPQHF
TRBD1	15	NA	TRBV12-5	TRBJ2-1	TGTGCTAGTGTCAAAGGGACAGGTTTGAACGGTGAGCAGTTCTTC	CASVKGTGLNGEQFF
TRBD2	15	NA	TRBV7-8	TRBJ2-1	TGTGCCAGCAGCCGAGCGACTAGCGGTTACAATGAGCAGTTCTTC	CASSRATSGYNEQFF
NA	16	NA	TRBV27	TRBJ2-1	TGTGCCAGCAGTATACACAGGATGAGCTCCTACAATGAGCAGTTCTTC	CASSIHRMSSYNEQFF
NA	15	NA	TRBV11-2	TRBJ2-2	TGTGCCAGCAGCTTCGGACAGGCGGGGCCCGGGGAGCTGTTTTTT	CASSFGQAGPGELFF
TRBD1	17	NA	TRBV5-1	TRBJ2-7	TGCGCCAGCAGCTTGGGACGTATGAGGACAGGGGGGGACGAGCAGTACTTC	CASSLGRMRTGGDEQYF
NA	13	NA	TRBV5-4	TRBJ2-3	TGTGCCAGCAGCTTGGTCCGAGAAGATACGCAGTATTTT	CASSLVREDTQYF
TRBD1	13	NA	TRBV3-1/TRBV3-2	TRBJ1-1	TGTGCCAGCAGCCGCGGACAGGGGCGGGAAGCTTTCTTT	CASSRGQGREAFF
NA	13	NA	TRBV30	TRBJ1-1	TGTGCCTGGAGTACTGGGGCGAACACTGAAGCTTTCTTT	CAWSTGANTEAFF
TRBD1	14	NA	TRBV11-2	TRBJ1-2	TGTGCCAGCAGCCTGAGGACAGGGCCTACTGGCTACACCTTC	CASSLRTGPTGYTF
NA	16	NA	TRBV4-1	TRBJ1-1	TGCGCCAGCAGCCAAGTTGGTGTCAGGGGTTCCCGCCGGGCTTTCTTT	CASSQVGVRGSRRAFF
NA	15	NA	TRBV27	TRBJ1-5	TGTGCCAGCAGTCAGCGGGGATTGAGCAATCAGCCCCAGCATTTT	CASSQRGLSNQPQHF
NA	13	NA	TRBV3-1/TRBV3-2	TRBJ2-2	TGTGCCAGCAGCCACTATTACACCGGGGAGCTGTTTTTT	CASSHYYTGELFF
TRBD1	13	NA	TRBV19	TRBJ2-4	TGTGCCAGTAGTCTGACAGGGAAAAACATTCAGTACTTC	CASSLTGKNIQYF
NA	19	NA	TRBV19	TRBJ1-5	TGTGCCAGTAGTACTACCGGGATCCCGTCTTCCCTGAACAATCAGCCCCAGCATTTT	CASSTTGIPSSLNNQPQHF